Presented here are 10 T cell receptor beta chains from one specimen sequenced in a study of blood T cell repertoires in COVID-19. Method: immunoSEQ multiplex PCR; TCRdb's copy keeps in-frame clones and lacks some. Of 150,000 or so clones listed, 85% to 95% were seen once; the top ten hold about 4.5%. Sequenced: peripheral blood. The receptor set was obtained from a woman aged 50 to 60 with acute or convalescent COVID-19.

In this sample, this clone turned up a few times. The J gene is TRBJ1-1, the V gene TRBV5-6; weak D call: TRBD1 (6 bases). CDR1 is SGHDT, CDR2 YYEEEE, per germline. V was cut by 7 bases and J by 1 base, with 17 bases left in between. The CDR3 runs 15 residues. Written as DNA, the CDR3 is TGTGCCAGCCAGCGTTTAGGGGGTGAGAACACTGAAGCTTTCTTT. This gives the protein CASQRLGGENTEAFF. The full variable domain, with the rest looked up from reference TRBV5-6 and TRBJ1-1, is DAGVTQSPTHLIKTRGQQVTLRCSPKSGHDTVSWYQQALGQGPQFIFQYYEEEERQRGNFPDRFSGHQFPNYSSELNVNALLLGDSALYLCASQRLGGENTEAFFGQGTRLTVV.

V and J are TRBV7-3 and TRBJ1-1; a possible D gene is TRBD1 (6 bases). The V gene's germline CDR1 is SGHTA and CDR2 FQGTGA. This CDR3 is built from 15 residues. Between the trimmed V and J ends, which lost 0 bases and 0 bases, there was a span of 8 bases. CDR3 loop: CASSLTDSLNTEAFF. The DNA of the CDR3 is TGTGCCAGCAGCTTAACGGACAGCCTGAACACTGAAGCTTTCTTT.

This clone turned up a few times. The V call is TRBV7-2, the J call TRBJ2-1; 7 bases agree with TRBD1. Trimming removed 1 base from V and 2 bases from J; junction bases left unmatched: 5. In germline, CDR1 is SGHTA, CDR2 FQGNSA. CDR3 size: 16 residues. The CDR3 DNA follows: TGTGCCAGCAGCTTAGTGCGAGGGGGCCCCTACAATGAGCAGTTCTTC. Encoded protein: CASSLVRGGPYNEQFF. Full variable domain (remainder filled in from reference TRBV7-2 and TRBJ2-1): GAGVSQSPSNKVTEKGKDVELRCDPISGHTALYWYRQSLGQGLEFLIYFQGNSAPDKSGLPSDRFSAERTGGSVSTLTIQRTQQEDSAVYLCASSLVRGGPYNEQFFGPGTRLTVL.

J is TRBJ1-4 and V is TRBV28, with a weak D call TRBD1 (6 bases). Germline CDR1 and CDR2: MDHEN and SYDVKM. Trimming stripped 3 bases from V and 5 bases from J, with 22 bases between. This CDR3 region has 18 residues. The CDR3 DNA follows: TGTGCCAGCAGTTTCTTGCCTCACCGACAGGAGGAAAATGAAAAACTGTTTTTT. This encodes CASSFLPHRQEENEKLFF.

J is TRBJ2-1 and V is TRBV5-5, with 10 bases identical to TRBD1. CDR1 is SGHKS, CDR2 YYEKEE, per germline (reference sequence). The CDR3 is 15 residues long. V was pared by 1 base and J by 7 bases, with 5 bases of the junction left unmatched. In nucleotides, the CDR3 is TGTGCCAGCAGCTTGCGGGACAGGGGATCTAATGAGCAGTTCTTC. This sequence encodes CASSLRDRGSNEQFF. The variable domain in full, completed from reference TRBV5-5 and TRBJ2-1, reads DAGVTQSPTHLIKTRGQQVTLRCSPISGHKSVSWYQQVLGQGPQFIFQYYEKEERGRGNFPDRFSARQFPNYSSELNVNALLLGDSALYLCASSLRDRGSNEQFFGPGTRLTVL.

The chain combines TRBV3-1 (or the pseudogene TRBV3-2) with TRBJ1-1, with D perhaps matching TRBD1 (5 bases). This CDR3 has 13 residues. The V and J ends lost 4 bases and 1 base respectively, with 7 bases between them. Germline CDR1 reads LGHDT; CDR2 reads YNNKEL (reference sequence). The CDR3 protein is CASSPTENTEAFF. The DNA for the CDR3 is TGTGCCAGCAGCCCGACAGAGAACACTGAAGCTTTCTTT.

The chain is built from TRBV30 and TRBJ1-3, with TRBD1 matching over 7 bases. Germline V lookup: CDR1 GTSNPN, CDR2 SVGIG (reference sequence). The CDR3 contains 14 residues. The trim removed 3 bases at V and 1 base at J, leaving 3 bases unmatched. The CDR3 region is CAWSQGGSGNTIYF. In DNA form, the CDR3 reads TGTGCCTGGAGCCAGGGGGGTTCTGGAAACACCATATATTTT.

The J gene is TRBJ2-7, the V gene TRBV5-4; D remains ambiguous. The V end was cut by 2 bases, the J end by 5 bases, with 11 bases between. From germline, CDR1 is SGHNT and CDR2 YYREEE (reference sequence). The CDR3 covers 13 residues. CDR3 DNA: TGTGCCAGCAGCTTTGTTACAGCAGACGAGCAGTACTTC. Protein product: CASSFVTADEQYF.

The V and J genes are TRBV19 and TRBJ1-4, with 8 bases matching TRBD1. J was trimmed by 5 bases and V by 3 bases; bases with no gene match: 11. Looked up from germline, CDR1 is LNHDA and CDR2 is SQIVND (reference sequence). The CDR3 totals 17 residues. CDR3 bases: TGTGCCAGTAGTATTATAGGACAGGGCCCGCTGAATGAAAAACTGTTTTTT. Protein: CASSIIGQGPLNEKLFF. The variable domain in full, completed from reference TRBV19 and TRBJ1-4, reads DGGITQSPKYLFRKEGQNVTLSCEQNLNHDAMYWYRQDPGQGLRLIYYSQIVNDFQKGDIAEGYSVSREKKESFPLTVTSAQKNPTAFYLCASSIIGQGPLNEKLFFGSGTQLSVL.

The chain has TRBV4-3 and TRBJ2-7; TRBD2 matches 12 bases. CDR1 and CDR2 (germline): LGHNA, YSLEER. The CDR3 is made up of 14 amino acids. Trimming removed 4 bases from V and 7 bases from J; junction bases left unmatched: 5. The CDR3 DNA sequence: TGCGCCAGCAGCCGGACTAGCGGGATTTCGGAGCAGTACTTC. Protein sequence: CASSRTSGISEQYF.